This T cell receptor beta chain is drawn from a study of blood T cells in healthy people across ages (dated by TCRdb to 2013 to 2016). Study-wide context: In model experiments, template switching captured roughly one uniquely barcoded TCR beta cDNA molecule for every two T cells. To track age-related changes in TCR beta repertoire diversity, the study relied on deep sequencing normalized with unique cDNA molecular identifiers. The donors were divided into four age groups: young (average 16 years), middle-aged (roughly 40), aged (around 67) and long-lived (about 90). To avoid experimental bias, donors of different ages were spread randomly across the sequencing lanes. Using the same blood draw, the study looked at two additional independent replicas of 1 million unique cDNA reads for two donors, one aged 18 to 30 and the other aged 80 or older.

Donors were 40 or so systemically healthy Caucasian individuals from Russia aged roughly 6 to 90 years. Approximately 11 milliliters of peripheral blood were drawn from each donor into EDTA-treated Vacutainer tubes. PBMCs were isolated by Ficoll-Paque density-gradient centrifugation, with at least 7 million obtained per sample. Trizol reagent was used to extract total RNA from PBMCs, with at least 5.5 micrograms per sample. Naive CD45RAhigh/CD27high T cell percentages were measured by flow cytometry on a PBMC aliquot from every donor. What the authors observed across the whole study: Donor CMV infection status was unknown, potentially confounding age-related changes in expanded clonotypes. Observed TCR beta diversity per million T cells fell roughly linearly with age, and a significant reduction was already apparent by age approximately 41. The long-lived group showed more naive CD4+ T cells, fewer expanded clones and increased TCR diversity than the aged group, suggesting age selection. Conclusive comparison of naive and antigen-experienced compartments was prevented by the profiling of bulk unsorted PBMCs. Observed TCR beta diversity correlated strongly with the percentage of naive T cells measured by flow cytometry. Estimates of total diversity based on one million sequenced T cells were regarded as lower bounds and as underestimates.

Details on this clonotype: The antigen it binds to is not known. This could be a read error, since a much larger clone is one nucleotide away.

The library was produced with 5' RACE. Sequencing relied on an Illumina HiSeq 2500. The second PCR ran for roughly 7 to 12 cycles and used a J-beta primer mix along with a sample-barcoded 5' primer. A unique molecular identifier was introduced onto each TCR beta cDNA molecule by a template-switch 5' adaptor carrying 12 random nucleotides. At least 2.5 million CDR3-containing paired-end reads were obtained from each sample. The Mint cDNA synthesis kit, primed by a TRBC-specific oligonucleotide, was used to synthesize first-strand cDNA from all RNA. Following uracil-DNA glycosylase treatment, all cDNA underwent a first 18-cycle PCR with the universal primers M1SS and BC2_uni_R. Turning to the authors' computational methods: For normalization, 1 million high-quality reads, each with a distinct molecular identifier, were randomly selected from each sample. Instead of being binned into consensus sequences, reads with shared molecular identifiers were discarded. CDR3 identification, clonotype clustering and error correction used MiTCR with a Q25 quality threshold and the strictest error-elimination algorithm. A nonparametric unseen species model using Euler transformation provided a lower-bound estimate of total TCR beta diversity. The public reads were run again by TCRdb, first through fastp at Q25 and then through MiXCR, and only productive beta chains were kept. Rows with a matching CDR3 protein are joined into one entry that keeps the most common DNA and genes. Clone size and V and J calls follow TCRdb, not the original study. The sample table records 1.5 million to 1.9 million distinct CDR3 sequences; roughly 43% of these occur just once. Around 4% of the sample rests with the top ten.

Measured from the cysteine to the phenylalanine, the CDR3 is 14 residues long. The CDR3 DNA has 42 bases and is translated from base 1. Per the germline V gene (reference sequence), SEHNR is the CDR1 and FQNEAQ is the CDR2. Deletion took 10 bases off V and 0 bases off J, with a span of 13 bases between the germline ends. This receptor chain uses TRBV7-9 and TRBJ2-1, with TRBD1 as a weak D call on 6 bases. The sequenced sample was blood. The source is a woman between 18 and 29 years old in good health. The CDR3 protein: CATKRDNSYNEQFF. Here is the DNA: TGTGCCACCAAACGGGACAACTCCTACAATGAGCAGTTCTTC.